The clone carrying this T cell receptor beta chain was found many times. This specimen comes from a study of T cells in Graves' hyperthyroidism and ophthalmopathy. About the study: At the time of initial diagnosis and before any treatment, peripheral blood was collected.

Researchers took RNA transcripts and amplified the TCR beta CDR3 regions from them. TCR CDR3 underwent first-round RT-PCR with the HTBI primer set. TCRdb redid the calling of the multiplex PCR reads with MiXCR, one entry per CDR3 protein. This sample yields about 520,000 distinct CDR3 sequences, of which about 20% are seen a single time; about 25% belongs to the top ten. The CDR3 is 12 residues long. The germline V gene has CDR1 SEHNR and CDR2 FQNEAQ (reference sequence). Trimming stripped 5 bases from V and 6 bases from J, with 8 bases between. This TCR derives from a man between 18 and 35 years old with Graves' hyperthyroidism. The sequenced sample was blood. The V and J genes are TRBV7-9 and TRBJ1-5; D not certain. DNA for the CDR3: TGTGCCAGCAGCCCCGCAGGTCAGCCCCAGCATTTT. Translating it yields CASSPAGQPQHF. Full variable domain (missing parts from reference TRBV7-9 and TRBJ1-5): DTGVSQNPRHKITKRGQNVTFRCDPISEHNRLYWYRQTLGQGPEFLTYFQNEAQLEKSRLLSDRFSAERPKGSFSTLEIQRTEQGDSAMYLCASSPAGQPQHFGDGTRLSIL.